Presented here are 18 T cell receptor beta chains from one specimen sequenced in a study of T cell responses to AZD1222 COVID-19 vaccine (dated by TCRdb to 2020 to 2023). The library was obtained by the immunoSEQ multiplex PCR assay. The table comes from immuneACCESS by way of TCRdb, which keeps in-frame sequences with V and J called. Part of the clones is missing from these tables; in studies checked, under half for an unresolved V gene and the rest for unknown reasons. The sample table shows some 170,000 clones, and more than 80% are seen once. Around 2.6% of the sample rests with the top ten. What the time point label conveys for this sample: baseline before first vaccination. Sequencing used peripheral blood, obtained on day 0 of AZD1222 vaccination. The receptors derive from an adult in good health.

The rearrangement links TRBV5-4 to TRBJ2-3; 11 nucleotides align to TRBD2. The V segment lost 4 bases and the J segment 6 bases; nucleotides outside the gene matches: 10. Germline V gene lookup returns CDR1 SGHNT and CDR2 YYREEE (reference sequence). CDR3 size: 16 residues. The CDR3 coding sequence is TGTGCCAGCAGCCAGGGACTAGCGGAGATCGGGGATACGCAGTATTTT. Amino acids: CASSQGLAEIGDTQYF.

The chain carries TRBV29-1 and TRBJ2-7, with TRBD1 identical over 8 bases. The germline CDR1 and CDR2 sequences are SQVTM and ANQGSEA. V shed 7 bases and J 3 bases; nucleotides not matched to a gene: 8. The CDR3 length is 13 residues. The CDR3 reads CSARAGGFYEQYF. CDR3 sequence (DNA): TGCAGCGCACGGGCAGGGGGCTTCTACGAGCAGTACTTC.

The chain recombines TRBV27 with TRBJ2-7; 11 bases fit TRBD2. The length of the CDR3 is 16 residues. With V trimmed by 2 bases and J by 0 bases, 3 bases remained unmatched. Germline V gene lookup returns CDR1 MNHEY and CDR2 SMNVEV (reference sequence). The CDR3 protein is CASSLGTSGSSYEQYF. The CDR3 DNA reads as TGTGCCAGCAGTTTAGGTACTAGCGGGAGCTCCTACGAGCAGTACTTC.

Here the CDR3 DNA reads TGTTCAAAGGGGGGCCCACAGGGTACTTGGGTCTACAATGAGCAGTTCTTC. Translating it yields CSKGGPQGTWVYNEQFF. This chain uses TRBV2 with TRBJ2-1; D is perhaps TRBD1 or TRBD2 (6 bases each). CDR3 length: 17 residues. In germline, CDR1 is SNHLY, CDR2 FYNNEI.

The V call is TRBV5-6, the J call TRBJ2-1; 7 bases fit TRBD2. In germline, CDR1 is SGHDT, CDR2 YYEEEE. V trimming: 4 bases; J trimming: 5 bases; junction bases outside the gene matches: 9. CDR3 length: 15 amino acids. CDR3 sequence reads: CASSPGGRMDNEQFF. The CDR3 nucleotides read TGTGCCAGCAGCCCGGGGGGTAGGATGGACAATGAGCAGTTCTTC. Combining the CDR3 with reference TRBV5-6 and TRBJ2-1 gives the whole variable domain DAGVTQSPTHLIKTRGQQVTLRCSPKSGHDTVSWYQQALGQGPQFIFQYYEEEERQRGNFPDRFSGHQFPNYSSELNVNALLLGDSALYLCASSPGGRMDNEQFFGPGTRLTVL.

The DNA for the CDR3 is TGTGCCAGCAGCTCACCAAGACACCGAAACACCATATATTTT. Translation gives CASSSPRHRNTIYF. The rearrangement joins TRBV11-2 to TRBJ1-3; D ambiguous. CDR1 and CDR2 from the germline V gene are SGHAT and FQNNGV. With 4 bases removed from V and 5 bases from J, the gap between germline ends came to 12 bases. This CDR3 region has 14 residues.

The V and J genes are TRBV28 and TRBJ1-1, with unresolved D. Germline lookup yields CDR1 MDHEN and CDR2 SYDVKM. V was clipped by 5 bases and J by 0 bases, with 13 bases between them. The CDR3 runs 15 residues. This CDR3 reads CASSHQGFVNTEAFF. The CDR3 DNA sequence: TGTGCCAGCAGTCATCAAGGGTTCGTGAACACTGAAGCTTTCTTT.

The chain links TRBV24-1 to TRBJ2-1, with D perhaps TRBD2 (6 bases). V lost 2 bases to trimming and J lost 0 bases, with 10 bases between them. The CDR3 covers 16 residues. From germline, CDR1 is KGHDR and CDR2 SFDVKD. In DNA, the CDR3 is TGTGCCACCAGTGATTACCCGGGGGTCTCCTACAATGAGCAGTTCTTC. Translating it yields CATSDYPGVSYNEQFF.

CDR3 sequence: CASRQVAGGPVDEQFF. The CDR3 region has the DNA TGTGCCAGCAGGCAGGTAGCGGGAGGGCCGGTGGATGAGCAGTTCTTC. J is TRBJ2-1 and V is TRBV2, with 11 positions matching TRBD2. CDR3 length equals 16 residues. CDR1 is SNHLY, CDR2 FYNNEI, per germline. V gave up 6 bases and J gave up 8 bases; unmatched junction bases: 12.

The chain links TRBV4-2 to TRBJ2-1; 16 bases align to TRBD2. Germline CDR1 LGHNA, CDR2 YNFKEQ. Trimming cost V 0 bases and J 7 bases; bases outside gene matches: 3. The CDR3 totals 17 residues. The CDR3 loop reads CASSQEGLAGGVNEQFF. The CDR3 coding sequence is TGTGCCAGCAGCCAAGAGGGACTAGCGGGAGGGGTTAATGAGCAGTTCTTC.

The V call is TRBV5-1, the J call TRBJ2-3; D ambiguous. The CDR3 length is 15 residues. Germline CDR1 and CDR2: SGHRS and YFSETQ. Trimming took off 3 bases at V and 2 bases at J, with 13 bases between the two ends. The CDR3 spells CASSSPGRHTDTQYF. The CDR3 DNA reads TGCGCCAGCAGCTCACCAGGCCGGCACACAGATACGCAGTATTTT. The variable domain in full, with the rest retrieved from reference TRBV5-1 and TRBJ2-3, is KAGVTQTPRYLIKTRGQQVTLSCSPISGHRSVSWYQQTPGQGLQFLFEYFSETQRNKGNFPGRFSGRQFSNSRSEMNVSTLELGDSALYLCASSSPGRHTDTQYFGPGTRLTVL.

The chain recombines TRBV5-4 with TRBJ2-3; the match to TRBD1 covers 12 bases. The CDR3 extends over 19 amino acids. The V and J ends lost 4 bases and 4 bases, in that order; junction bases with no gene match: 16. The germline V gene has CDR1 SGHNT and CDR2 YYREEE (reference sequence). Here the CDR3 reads CASSPSPGTGGGFSDTQYF. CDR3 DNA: TGTGCCAGCAGCCCTTCCCCCGGGACAGGGGGCGGTTTTTCAGATACGCAGTATTTT. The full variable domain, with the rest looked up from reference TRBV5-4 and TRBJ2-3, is ETGVTQSPTHLIKTRGQQVTLRCSSQSGHNTVSWYQQALGQGPQFIFQYYREEENGRGNFPPRFSGLQFPNYSSELNVNALELDDSALYLCASSPSPGTGGGFSDTQYFGPGTRLTVL.

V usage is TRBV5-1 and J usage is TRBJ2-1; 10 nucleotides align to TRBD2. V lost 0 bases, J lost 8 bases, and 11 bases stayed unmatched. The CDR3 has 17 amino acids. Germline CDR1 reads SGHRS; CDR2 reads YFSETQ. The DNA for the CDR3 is TGCGCCAGCAGCTTGGAGGCTAGCGGGAGCCTGGCGGATGAGCAGTTCTTC. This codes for CASSLEASGSLADEQFF.

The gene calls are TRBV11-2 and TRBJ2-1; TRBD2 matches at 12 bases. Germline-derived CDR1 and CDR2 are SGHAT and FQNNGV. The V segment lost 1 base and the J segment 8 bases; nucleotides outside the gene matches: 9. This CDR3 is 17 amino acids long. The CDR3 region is CASSLVGLAGPSDEQFF. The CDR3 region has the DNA TGTGCCAGCAGCTTAGTAGGACTAGCGGGGCCGTCCGATGAGCAGTTCTTC.

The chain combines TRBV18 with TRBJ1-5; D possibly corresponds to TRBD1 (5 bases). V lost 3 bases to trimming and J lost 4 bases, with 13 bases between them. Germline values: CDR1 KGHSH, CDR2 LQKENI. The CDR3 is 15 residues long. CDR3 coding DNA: TGTGCCAGCTCACCCAGCCAGGGAACAAATCAGCCCCAGCATTTT. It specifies CASSPSQGTNQPQHF.

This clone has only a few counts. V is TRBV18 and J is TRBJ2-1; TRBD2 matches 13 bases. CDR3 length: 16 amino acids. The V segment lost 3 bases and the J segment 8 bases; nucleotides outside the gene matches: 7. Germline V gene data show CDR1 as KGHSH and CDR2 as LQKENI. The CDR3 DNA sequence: TGTGCCAGCTCACCCACTAGCGGGAGGGGTAGCGATGAGCAGTTCTTC. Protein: CASSPTSGRGSDEQFF.

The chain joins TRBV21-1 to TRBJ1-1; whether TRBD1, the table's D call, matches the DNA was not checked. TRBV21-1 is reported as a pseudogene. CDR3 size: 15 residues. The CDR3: CASSMNRVLNTEAFF. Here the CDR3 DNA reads TGTGCCAGCAGCATGAACAGGGTATTGAACACTGAAGCTTTCTTT.

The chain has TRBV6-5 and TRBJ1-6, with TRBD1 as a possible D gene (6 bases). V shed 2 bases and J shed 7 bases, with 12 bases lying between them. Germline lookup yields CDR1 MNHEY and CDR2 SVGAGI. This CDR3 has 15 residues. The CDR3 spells CASSYETGYNSPLHF. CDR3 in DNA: TGTGCCAGCAGTTACGAGACAGGCTACAATTCACCCCTCCACTTT.